These 31 T cell receptor beta chains originate from one sample sequenced in a study of molecular identifiers for immune sequencing clone quantification. TCRdb ran MiXCR on the PCR reads and lists one entry per CDR3 protein. Of more than 450,000 distinct CDR3 sequences listed, roughly 26% are singletons. Sequences were obtained from naive CD8+ T cells from blood, with Jurkat cell RNA spiked in. Subset noted: FACS-sorted CD8+CD4-CCR7+CD45RA+ naive T cells. Receptor source: a human donor in good health. Some libraries in this study had Jurkat cell RNA spiked in.

The sample holds a few counts of this clonotype. The V and J genes are TRBV5-1 and TRBJ2-7; TRBD1 agrees at 10 bases. CDR1 SGHRS and CDR2 YFSETQ come from the germline V gene. V shed 4 bases, J shed 5 bases, and the junction held 9 bases outside the gene matches. This CDR3 has 15 amino acids. The CDR3 coding sequence is TGCGCCAGCAGCACCTCGGACAGGGGGTTCGACGAGCAGTACTTC. This sequence encodes CASSTSDRGFDEQYF.

This clonotype was counted at least ten times. This sequence joins TRBV14 and TRBJ1-4, with D hard to call. The CDR3 is 14 residues long. With 6 bases removed from V and 1 base from J, the gap between germline ends came to 9 bases. Per germline, CDR1 SGHDN and CDR2 FVKESK. Written as DNA, the CDR3 is TGTGCCAGCAGTTTGACAAGAACTAATGAAAAACTGTTTTTT. It translates to CASSLTRTNEKLFF.

In the case of this clonotype: This may be a read error, as it is one base from a much larger clone. The CDR3 carries no conserved terminal phenylalanine or tryptophan, so it likely arises from a read error. This chain connects TRBV24-1 to TRBJ1-1, with D possibly TRBD1 on 6 matching bases. The CDR3 is 13 residues long. Trimming took off 3 bases at V and 9 bases at J, with 13 bases between the two ends. Germline lookup yields CDR1 KGHDR and CDR2 SFDVKD. DNA of the CDR3: TGTGCCACCAGTGATCCCACAGGGAGAAAAGCTTTCCTT. Amino acid sequence: CATSDPTGRKAFL.

The chain is built from TRBV6-2 or TRBV6-3 and TRBJ1-5; no firm D call. The CDR3 consists of 16 residues. Germline CDR1 is MNHEY and CDR2 is SVGEGT. V lost 6 bases to trimming and J lost 3 bases, with 18 bases between them. The CDR3 region has the DNA TGTGCCAGCAGCCCCCCTTTTGGGCAATACAATCAGCCCCAGCATTTT. It specifies CASSPPFGQYNQPQHF.

This clonotype occurred a few times. J is TRBJ1-6 and V is TRBV7-2, with TRBD1 as a possible D gene (6 bases). This CDR3 is 17 amino acids long. The ends were cut back, 2 bases at V and 2 bases at J, with 13 bases in the middle. Germline assignment: CDR1 SGHTA and CDR2 FQGNSA. For the CDR3, the DNA is TGTGCCAGCAGCTTATTGGCAGGGGTGGCCTATAATTCACCCCTCCACTTT. This codes for CASSLLAGVAYNSPLHF.

The CDR3 region is CASSEGGSGLLTDTQYF. The CDR3 DNA reads TGTGCCAGCAGTGAAGGTGGCAGTGGGTTACTCACAGATACGCAGTATTTT. The rearrangement uses TRBV6-1 and TRBJ2-3; D call uncertain. The V and J ends lost 1 base and 2 bases respectively, with 16 bases between them. The CDR3 length is 17 residues. CDR1 is MNHNS, CDR2 SASEGT, per germline.

This clonotype was found many times. V is TRBV12-3 or TRBV12-4 and J is TRBJ1-1; tentatively, D is TRBD1 (6 bases). Deletions cut 2 bases from V and 10 bases from J, with 17 bases between. The CDR3 spans 14 residues. The CDR3, as DNA: TGTGCCAGCAGTTTATTTAGACAGGTCGGTCGAGCTTTCTTT. Residues: CASSLFRQVGRAFF.

Only one count was recorded for this clonotype. The conserved closing phenylalanine or tryptophan is absent in this CDR3, likely reflecting a read error. The DNA is left out, because the CDR3 cannot be placed on it with certainty; the CDR3 is given as TCRdb lists it. This chain's CDR3 is CASSLGLAGGLGSIQYS. The chain has TRBV7-9 and TRBJ2-4; the table's TRBD2 call for D was not verified on the DNA. The CDR3 is 17 amino acids long, termini counted. Per the germline V gene, CDR1 is SEHNR and CDR2 is FQNEAQ (reference sequence).

In regard to this clonotype: One end of the junction does not line up with germline, which may come from a read error. The chain has TRBV19 and TRBJ1-5; 9 bases match TRBD1. Germline-derived CDR1 and CDR2 are LNHDA and SQIVND (reference sequence). The CDR3 is 15 amino acids. The CDR3 protein is CASSITDRGNQPRHF. CDR3 DNA sequence: TGTGCCAGTAGTATTACGGACAGGGGAAATCAGCCCCGGCATTTT. Supplemented by reference TRBV19 and TRBJ1-5, the full variable domain reads DGGITQSPKYLFRKEGQNVTLSCEQNLNHDAMYWYRQDPGQGLRLIYYSQIVNDFQKGDIAEGYSVSREKKESFPLTVTSAQKNPTAFYLCASSITDRGNQPRHFGDGTRLSIL.

With regard to this clonotype: One base away lies a much larger clone, so this may be a sequencing read error. The conserved closing phenylalanine or tryptophan is absent in this CDR3, likely reflecting a read error. The chain is built from TRBV6-2 or TRBV6-3 and TRBJ2-2; no clear D. V dropped 10 bases and J dropped 3 bases, with 9 bases sitting between them. Germline V CDR1 and CDR2: MNHEY, SVGEGT. The CDR3 is made up of 12 amino acids. Here the CDR3 reads CATEKDTGELFL. In nucleotides, the CDR3 is TGTGCCACCGAGAAGGACACCGGGGAGCTGTTTCTT.

Only a few counts were recorded for this clonotype. The gene calls are TRBV30 and TRBJ2-3; D ambiguous. Trimming removed 0 bases from V and 1 base from J, with 11 bases in between. Germline V gene sequence: CDR1 GTSNPN, CDR2 SVGIG (reference sequence). There are 15 residues in the CDR3. The CDR3 sequence is CAWSVRVYRTDTQYF. The CDR3 DNA reads as TGTGCCTGGAGTGTACGCGTATATCGCACAGATACGCAGTATTTT.

This clonotype came up a few times. The chain uses TRBV3-1 and TRBJ2-4; TRBD1 is a possible D gene (5 bases). The CDR3 is made up of 15 amino acids. V shed 4 bases and J shed 5 bases, with 15 bases lying between them. Germline CDR1 is LGHDT and CDR2 is YNNKEL (reference sequence). The CDR3 nucleotides are TGTGCCAGCAGCCCGCTGGGGCCCTGGGAAAACATTCAGTACTTC. Protein: CASSPLGPWENIQYF.

The V and J genes are TRBV7-9 and TRBJ2-3, with 9 bases aligning to TRBD2. Germline lookup yields CDR1 SEHNR and CDR2 FQNEAQ (reference sequence). Unmatched junction bases numbered 16, after V lost 5 bases and J lost 7 bases. The CDR3 covers 17 residues. DNA of the CDR3: TGTGCCAGCAGCGGCCTGGGAGTGCGGGAGGGCTTGTATACGCAGTATTTT. This gives the protein CASSGLGVREGLYTQYF.

This chain's CDR3 is CASSFGAGGANEQFF. The CDR3 DNA sequence: TGTGCCAGCAGTTTCGGAGCGGGGGGTGCGAATGAGCAGTTCTTC. The chain uses TRBV27 and TRBJ2-1, with TRBD2 matching over 9 bases. V shed 3 bases, J shed 7 bases, and the junction held 7 bases outside the gene matches. Germline V lookup: CDR1 MNHEY, CDR2 SMNVEV (reference sequence). The CDR3 covers 15 residues.

This clonotype was picked up many times. This chain uses TRBV4-1 with TRBJ1-1; D is unclear. The CDR3 has 14 amino acids. CDR1 and CDR2 from the germline V gene are MGHRA and YSYEKL. V was shortened by 1 base and J by 7 bases, with 13 bases between the two germline ends. The CDR3 sequence is CASSQVRLGNEAFF. CDR3 DNA sequence: TGCGCCAGCAGCCAAGTCAGGTTGGGAAATGAAGCTTTCTTT.

Comment on this clonotype: This sequence may be a read error, since a much larger clone differs from it by one base. The chain combines TRBV5-1 with TRBJ2-7, with D uncertain. The ends were cut back, 0 bases at V and 2 bases at J, with 12 bases in the middle. This CDR3 comprises 15 residues. CDR1 and CDR2 (germline): SGHRS, YFSETQ. The CDR3 protein is CASSLDSVRAYEQYF. CDR3 DNA: TGCGCCAGCAGCTTGGATAGTGTCAGAGCCTACGAGCAGTACTTC.

V gene TRBV7-9 combines with J gene TRBJ2-7, with TRBD1 matching over 11 bases. The CDR3 runs 15 residues. Trimming removed 4 bases from V and 6 bases from J; junction bases left unmatched: 8. Germline V gives CDR1 SEHNR, CDR2 FQNEAQ (reference sequence). Here the CDR3 DNA reads TGTGCCAGCAGCTCCCCGGGACAGGGGGTCTCCGAGCAGTACTTC. This gives the protein CASSSPGQGVSEQYF.

This clonotype appeared many times. This sequence joins TRBV7-9 and TRBJ2-6, with D perhaps matching TRBD2 (6 bases). Trimming cost V 4 bases and J 1 base, with 14 bases left between them. The CDR3 sequence is 17 residues long. CDR1 and CDR2 from the germline V gene are SEHNR and FQNEAQ (reference sequence). The CDR3 bases are TGTGCCAGCAGCTCCGGGACTGTATTTTCTGGGGCCAACGTCCTGACTTTC. This sequence encodes CASSSGTVFSGANVLTF.

This clonotype occurred many times. J is TRBJ2-7 and V is TRBV6-5; D ambiguous. Germline loops: CDR1 MNHEY, CDR2 SVGAGI. The CDR3 sequence is 16 residues long. V lost 2 bases, J lost 1 base, and 15 bases lay in between. The CDR3 loop is CASSYGSGLGSYEQYF. In nucleotides, the CDR3 is TGTGCCAGCAGTTACGGTTCGGGTCTGGGGTCCTACGAGCAGTACTTC.

The chain recombines TRBV19 with TRBJ1-6; TRBD1 is a possible D gene (6 bases). The germline CDR1 and CDR2 sequences are LNHDA and SQIVND (reference sequence). V gave up 8 bases and J gave up 6 bases, with 14 bases separating them. The CDR3 runs 14 residues. CDR3 region: CASGSTGLNSPLHF. CDR3 nucleotides: TGTGCCAGTGGATCGACAGGCCTTAATTCACCCCTCCACTTT. Using reference TRBV19 and TRBJ1-6 for the parts outside the CDR3, the full variable domain is DGGITQSPKYLFRKEGQNVTLSCEQNLNHDAMYWYRQDPGQGLRLIYYSQIVNDFQKGDIAEGYSVSREKKESFPLTVTSAQKNPTAFYLCASGSTGLNSPLHFGNGTRLTVT.

The V and J genes are TRBV4-3 and TRBJ1-5, with D perhaps TRBD1 (5 bases). V lost 0 bases and J 6 bases, leaving 9 bases between the germline ends. This CDR3 is 14 amino acids long. The V gene's germline CDR1 is LGHNA and CDR2 YSLEER. For the CDR3, the DNA is TGCGCCAGCAGCCAAGACAGGGAAGGTCAGCCCCAGCATTTT. This gives the protein CASSQDREGQPQHF.

The gene calls are TRBV4-1 and TRBJ2-7, with 7 bases that match TRBD1. Germline-derived CDR1 and CDR2 are MGHRA and YSYEKL. The CDR3 totals 15 residues. V trimming: 1 base; J trimming: 5 bases; junction bases outside the gene matches: 8. CDR3 sequence: CASSQGVAGGDEQYF. CDR3 DNA: TGCGCCAGCAGCCAAGGTGTGGCAGGGGGTGACGAGCAGTACTTC.

This clonotype was counted only a few times. The chain couples TRBV10-2 to TRBJ2-2; D may be TRBD1 (6 bases). CDR1 is WSHSY and CDR2 is SAAADI in the germline V gene. Trimming cost V 5 bases and J 5 bases, with 15 bases left between them. The CDR3 runs 15 residues. The CDR3 nucleotides read TGCGCCAGCAGTCAAACCGGACAGATAACCGGGGAGCTGTTTTTT. Protein sequence: CASSQTGQITGELFF.

With respect to this clonotype: Germline and junction disagree at one end, which may indicate a read error. V and J are TRBV7-9 and TRBJ1-1; D remains unclear. The CDR3 runs to 12 residues. Looked up from germline, CDR1 is SEHNR and CDR2 is FQNEAQ (reference sequence). The CDR3 is CASSFGNTEALF. CDR3 nucleotides: TGTGCCAGCAGCTTTGGGAACACTGAAGCCCTCTTT.

The J gene is TRBJ1-2, the V gene TRBV7-9; D call uncertain. Deletions cut 5 bases from V and 4 bases from J, with 17 bases between. This CDR3 is built from 15 residues. Germline V gene lookup returns CDR1 SEHNR and CDR2 FQNEAQ (reference sequence). The CDR3: CASSLMTRKGYGYTF. In nucleotides, the CDR3 is TGTGCCAGCAGCCTAATGACAAGAAAGGGCTATGGCTACACCTTC.

This clonotype was seen ten or more times. J is TRBJ2-7 and V is TRBV7-9, with 10 bases matching TRBD1. V dropped 4 bases and J dropped 6; count of bases not matched to a gene: 15. This CDR3 is built from 17 residues. Germline loops: CDR1 SEHNR, CDR2 FQNEAQ (reference sequence). The CDR3 protein is CASSSSVTGGWSAEQYF. DNA for the CDR3: TGTGCCAGCAGCTCTTCCGTGACAGGGGGCTGGTCAGCCGAGCAGTACTTC.

This clonotype was observed a few times. This chain links TRBV4-3 with TRBJ2-5; D unresolved. This CDR3 has 17 amino acids. The V end was cut by 3 bases, the J end by 9 bases, with 26 bases between. Germline CDR1 reads LGHNA; CDR2 reads YSLEER. The CDR3 nucleotides read TGCGCCAGCAGCCACCGCGCCCGCGGAGAGCTCCGCAGCCCCCAGTACTTC. Translating gives CASSHRARGELRSPQYF.

The chain carries TRBV19 and TRBJ1-5, with 7 nucleotides matching TRBD1. The CDR3 runs to 15 residues. The germline V gene has CDR1 LNHDA and CDR2 SQIVND (reference sequence). With V trimmed by 3 bases and J by 5 bases, 7 bases remained unmatched. The DNA of the CDR3 is TGTGCCAGTAGTATTGTAGGGGGCGCCGATCAGCCCCAGCATTTT. Protein sequence: CASSIVGGADQPQHF.

For this clonotype: At one end, the junction sequence differs from germline, possibly due to a read error. This chain links TRBV20-1 with TRBJ2-7; 10 bases fit TRBD2. The germline V gene has CDR1 DFQATT and CDR2 SNEGSKA (reference sequence). The CDR3 runs 13 residues. The chain's CDR3 is CSAYGLADNERYF. In DNA form, the CDR3 reads TGCAGTGCTTATGGACTAGCGGACAACGAGCGGTACTTC.

This chain joins TRBV19 and TRBJ2-7; TRBD2 agrees at 11 bases. The length of the CDR3 is 16 residues. Germline values: CDR1 LNHDA, CDR2 SQIVND (reference sequence). V was clipped by 0 bases and J by 1 base; unmatched bases: 2. The CDR3 here is CASSIEIAGGSYEQYF. CDR3 sequence (DNA): TGTGCCAGTAGTATAGAGATAGCGGGAGGGTCCTACGAGCAGTACTTC.

This clonotype has more than one count but fewer than ten. The chain recombines TRBV14 with TRBJ2-7, with TRBD1 matching over 7 bases. The length of the CDR3 is 14 residues. Per germline, CDR1 SGHDN and CDR2 FVKESK. The J segment lost 2 bases and the V segment lost 3 bases, leaving 4 bases of the junction unmatched. The CDR3 nucleotides are TGTGCCAGCAGCCATTGGGACAGAACCTACGAGCAGTACTTC. Translating gives CASSHWDRTYEQYF.